These T cell receptor beta chains were read from a single sample in a study of blood T cell repertoires in COVID-19. Here immunoSEQ multiplex PCR was the method, and the copy in TCRdb shows in-frame clones only, minus some. The data show around 300,000 clones, roughly 90% seen once. The sequenced sample consisted of peripheral blood. These receptors all come from a man aged 18 to 29 with active or convalescent COVID-19. Each CDR3 is given with its conserved first and last residue. The D gene is left open where the match is weak. The size entry is marked missing in some rows and otherwise reads once, few, many or a size class.

>-|-|TRBJ1-1|TRBV25-1
CASSKGGNTEAFF
TGTGCCAGCAGTAAAGGGGGTAACACTGAAGCTTTCTTT
>TRBD1|-|TRBJ1-1|TRBV4-1
CASSHLEGQGRTEAFF
TGCGCCAGCAGCCATCTCGAGGGACAGGGGAGAACTGAAGCTTTCTTT
>TRBD2|-|TRBJ2-7|TRBV5-1
CASSLRVGGFSYEQYF
TGCGCCAGCAGCTTGCGGGTGGGGGGGTTCTCCTACGAGCAGTACTTC
>TRBD2|-|TRBJ2-2|TRBV7-2
CASGTSNTGELFF
TGTGCCAGCGGGACTAGCAACACCGGGGAGCTGTTTTTT
>-|-|TRBJ2-5|TRBV27
CASSLYQGGQTQYF
TGTGCCAGCAGTTTATATCAGGGCGGACAGACCCAGTACTTC
>TRBD1|-|TRBJ2-7|TRBV5-5
CASSSGTAVSYEQYF
TGTGCCAGCAGCTCGGGGACAGCGGTCTCCTACGAGCAGTACTTC
>-|few|TRBJ2-1|TRBV6-5
CASSLEGVGEQFF
TGTGCCAGCAGCCTCGAGGGAGTTGGGGAGCAGTTCTTC
>-|-|TRBJ1-5|TRBV10-1
CASIDILYGNQPQHF
TGCGCCAGCATCGACATCCTTTACGGCAATCAGCCCCAGCATTTT
>TRBD2|-|TRBJ2-3|TRBV5-4
CASSTETSGRSADTQYF
TGTGCCAGCAGCACCGAGACTAGCGGGAGATCTGCAGATACGCAGTATTTT
>TRBD1|-|TRBJ2-1|TRBV10-2
CASRPGTGPYNEQFF
TGCGCCAGCAGACCCGGGACAGGGCCCTACAATGAGCAGTTCTTC
>TRBD1|-|TRBJ2-5|TRBV27
CASSFYRGDGTQYF
TGTGCCAGCAGTTTCTACAGGGGCGATGGGACCCAGTACTTC
>-|-|TRBJ1-2|TRBV4-1
CASSQSQGGSYGYTF
TGCGCCAGCAGCCAATCACAGGGAGGGAGCTATGGCTACACCTTC
>-|-|TRBJ2-3|TRBV18
CASSVYGEGTDTQYF
TGTGCCAGCTCAGTGTACGGGGAAGGGACAGATACGCAGTATTTT
>-|-|TRBJ1-4|TRBV4-1
CASSQTGEKLFF
TGCGCCAGCAGCCAAACCGGTGAAAAACTGTTTTTT
>-|-|TRBJ2-7|TRBV12-3/TRBV12-4
CASSSTDSYEQYF
TGTGCCAGCAGTTCGACAGACTCCTACGAGCAGTACTTC
>TRBD1|-|TRBJ1-2|TRBV7-9
CASSRQGGAYGYTF
TGTGCCAGCAGCCGACAGGGTGGGGCCTATGGCTACACCTTC
>TRBD1|-|TRBJ1-5|TRBV18
CASDDRQGTPQHF
TGTGCCAGCGACGATAGACAGGGGACGCCCCAGCATTTT
>-|-|TRBJ1-5|TRBV7-8
CASSLARAQSPQHF
TGTGCCAGCAGCTTGGCCAGGGCCCAATCGCCCCAGCATTTT
>-|few|TRBJ1-1|TRBV24-1
CATSESKNTEAFF
TGTGCCACCAGTGAAAGCAAAAATACTGAAGCTTTCTTT
>-|-|TRBJ1-1|TRBV19
CASSSGEAFF
TGTGCCAGTAGTTCGGGTGAAGCTTTCTTT
>TRBD1|-|TRBJ2-6|TRBV18
CASSPGTGGSGANVLTF
TGTGCCAGCTCACCGGGGACAGGGGGCTCTGGGGCCAACGTCCTGACTTTC
>TRBD2|once|TRBJ2-7|TRBV28
CASSPDSLAGGRYEQYF
TGTGCCAGCAGTCCGGACAGCCTAGCGGGGGGACGCTACGAGCAGTACTTC
>TRBD2|-|TRBJ2-7|TRBV5-1
CASSLGTSGAYEQYF
TGCGCCAGCAGCTTGGGTACTAGCGGGGCCTACGAGCAGTACTTC
>-|once|TRBJ1-1|TRBV13
CASSSLGGEAFF
TGTGCCAGCAGCTCACTGGGAGGGGAAGCTTTCTTT
>-|-|TRBJ2-1|TRBV21-1
CASSKRWDSWPSSYNEQFF
TGTGCCAGCAGCAAACGATGGGACAGCTGGCCGAGCTCCTACAATGAGCAGTTCTTC
>-|many|TRBJ1-1|TRBV6-2/TRBV6-3
CASSQGENTEAFF
TGTGCCAGCAGTCAGGGTGAGAACACTGAAGCTTTCTTT